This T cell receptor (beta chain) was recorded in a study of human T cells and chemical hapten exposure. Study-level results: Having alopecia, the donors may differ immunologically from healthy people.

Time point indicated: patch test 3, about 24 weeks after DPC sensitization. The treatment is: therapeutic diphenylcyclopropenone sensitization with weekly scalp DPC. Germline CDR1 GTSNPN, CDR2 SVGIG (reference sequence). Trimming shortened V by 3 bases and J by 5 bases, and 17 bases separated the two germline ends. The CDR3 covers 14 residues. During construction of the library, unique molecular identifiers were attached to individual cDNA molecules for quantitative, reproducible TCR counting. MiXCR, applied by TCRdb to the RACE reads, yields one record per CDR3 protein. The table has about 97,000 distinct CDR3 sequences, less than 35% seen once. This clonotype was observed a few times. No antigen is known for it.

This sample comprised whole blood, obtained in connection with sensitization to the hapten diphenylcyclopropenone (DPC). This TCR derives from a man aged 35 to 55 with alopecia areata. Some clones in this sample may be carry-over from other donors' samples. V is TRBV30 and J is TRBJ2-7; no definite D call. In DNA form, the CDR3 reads TGTGCCTGGAGCCGAGACACCGGCCGCGACGAGCAGTACTTC. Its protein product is CAWSRDTGRDEQYF. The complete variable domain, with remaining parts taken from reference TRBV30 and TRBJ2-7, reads SQTIHQWPATLVQPVGSPLSLECTVEGTSNPNLYWYRQAAGRGLQLLFYSVGIGQISSEVPQNLSASRPQDRQFILSSKKLLLSDSGFYLCAWSRDTGRDEQYFGPGTRLTVT.